The rows below give T cell receptor beta chains drawn from one sample of a study of T cells after yellow fever vaccination. A single record per CDR3 protein comes from TCRdb applying MiXCR to the 5' RACE reads. Among a few hundred thousand distinct CDR3 sequences listed, around 8.1% were seen once. The sample here was PBMCs, taken about 49 days after the first yellow fever vaccination. The receptors originated from a man aged 18 to 30 who received the YFV17D yellow fever vaccine. Each CDR3 is given with its conserved first and last residue. The D gene is left open where the match is weak. Rows may omit the clone size; those that give it use once, few, many or a size class.

TRBV5-6,.,14,TRBJ2-5,TRBD1,TGTGCCAGCAGCTTGATGACAGGGATGAAGACCCAGTACTTC,CASSLMTGMKTQYF
TRBV12-3/TRBV12-4,many,14,TRBJ1-5,.,TGTGCCAGCAGTTTAGACAGGGCCAAAAGGGCCCAGCATTTT,CASSLDRAKRAQHF
TRBV7-2,few,16,TRBJ2-7,TRBD2,TGTGCCAGCAGCCTCCAGACTAGCGGGACCAACTACGAGCAGTACTTC,CASSLQTSGTNYEQYF
TRBV20-1,few,17,TRBJ2-5,TRBD2,TGCAGTGCCTTACCAGGGACTAGCGGGGCTCCGCAAGAGACCCAGTACTTC,CSALPGTSGAPQETQYF
TRBV7-2,many,15,TRBJ2-7,.,TGTGCCAGCAGCTTAGGCCCTGGACTCGCCTACGAGCAGTACTTC,CASSLGPGLAYEQYF
TRBV20-1,few,12,TRBJ1-6,.,TGCAGTGCTAGGAGCCTATCGGGACCCCTCCACTTT,CSARSLSGPLHF
TRBV4-2,.,16,TRBJ1-1,TRBD1,TGTGCCAGCAGCCAAGATTCGGACAGGGAGAACACTGAAGCTTTCTTT,CASSQDSDRENTEAFF
TRBV5-1,.,16,TRBJ2-1,TRBD2,TGCGCCAGCAGCCACCATAGCGGGGGGGCCAGTTTGGGGCAGTTCTTC,CASSHHSGGASLGQFF
TRBV7-2,few,12,TRBJ2-7,.,TGTGCCAGCAGCTTAGAATTTGGCGAGCAGTACTTC,CASSLEFGEQYF
TRBV6-2/TRBV6-3,.,14,TRBJ1-2,.,TGTGCCACCCGCCCAGGTTCCTATCCCTCTGGCTACACCTTC,CATRPGSYPSGYTF
TRBV7-2,.,16,TRBJ1-2,.,TGTGCCAGCAGCTTGACGGCGGGGGCAGGCAACTATGGCTACACCTTC,CASSLTAGAGNYGYTF
TRBV7-8,.,12,TRBJ2-7,.,TGTGCCAGCAGCTTCTCGGTCTACGAGCAGTACTTC,CASSFSVYEQYF
TRBV6-5,few,16,TRBJ1-1,.,TGTGCCAGCAGTTATAATATGGTATCGGGGGGCACTGAAGCTTTCTTT,CASSYNMVSGGTEAFF
TRBV5-1,few,16,TRBJ2-3,TRBD1,TGCGCCAGCAGCTTGGCGGACAGGGGAAGGACAGATACGCAGTATTTT,CASSLADRGRTDTQYF
TRBV20-1,.,13,TRBJ2-4,.,TGCAGTGCTAGTACGGGACCCAAAAACATTCAGTACTTC,CSASTGPKNIQYF
TRBV28,few,11,TRBJ1-4,.,TGTGCCAGCAGTTTAGAAAAAAAACTGTTTTTT,CASSLEKKLFF
TRBV5-4,many,13,TRBJ2-3,.,TGTGCCAGCAGCTTGGGACTCACAGATACGCAGTATTTT,CASSLGLTDTQYF
TRBV4-1,few,16,TRBJ1-1,.,TGCGCCAGCAGCCGGACCCCCCCCGGGGGTGGCACTGAAGCTTTCTTT,CASSRTPPGGGTEAFF
TRBV5-6,few,13,TRBJ2-1,.,TGTGCCAGCAGCTTGTTAAGGGGAGATGAGCAGTTCTTC,CASSLLRGDEQFF
TRBV5-1,.,16,TRBJ2-1,.,TGCGCCAGCAGCTTAGGTCCATTAGGCTCCTACAATGAGCAGTTCTTC,CASSLGPLGSYNEQFF
TRBV29-1,.,15,TRBJ2-2,TRBD1,TGCAGCGTTGAACAGACAGGGGCAAGGACCGGGGAGCTGTTTTTT,CSVEQTGARTGELFF
TRBV15,few,16,TRBJ2-3,TRBD2,TGTGCCACCAGCTCCGGGACTAGCGGGGTGGCAGATACGCAGTATTTT,CATSSGTSGVADTQYF
TRBV6-1,few,14,TRBJ1-5,.,TGTGCCAGCAGCCCGACACAGGTCAATCAGCCCCAGCATTTT,CASSPTQVNQPQHF
TRBV2,.,18,TRBJ2-2,.,TGTACCAGCAGCCTTGGACCAATTGAACTTAGATGGACCGGGGAGCTGTTTTTT,CTSSLGPIELRWTGELFF
TRBV6-1,few,15,TRBJ1-2,.,TGTGCCAGCAGGCCCGGGATAGTATATAACTATGGCTACACCTTC,CASRPGIVYNYGYTF
TRBV4-1,.,15,TRBJ1-2,.,TGCGCCAGCAGCCAAGATCTCACACCGCCCTATGGCTACACCTTC,CASSQDLTPPYGYTF
TRBV12-3/TRBV12-4,.,17,TRBJ1-1,.,TGTGCCAGCAGCCAATACCCGGGTCCTCAGGGAGGCACTGAAGCTTTCTTT,CASSQYPGPQGGTEAFF
TRBV5-1,few,14,TRBJ1-3,.,TGCGCCAGCAGCCTGACAGGCTATGGAAACACCATATATTTT,CASSLTGYGNTIYF
TRBV6-5,.,13,TRBJ1-5,.,TGTGCCAGCAGCCTCCTTCGGGGGCAGCCCCAGCATTTT,CASSLLRGQPQHF
TRBV5-5,few,16,TRBJ1-3,.,TGTGCCAGCACCCTCACGGGGGGGCGAGGTGGAAACACCATATATTTT,CASTLTGGRGGNTIYF
TRBV20-1,few,13,TRBJ1-4,.,TGCAGTGCTAGAGTGGAAACTAATGAAAAACTGTTTTTT,CSARVETNEKLFF
TRBV5-1,many,14,TRBJ2-1,.,TGCGCCAGCAGCTTGGGAGGGGGTGACAATGAGCAGTTCTTC,CASSLGGGDNEQFF
TRBV5-4,few,18,TRBJ2-2,TRBD1,TGTGCCAGCAGCGAGCCCCCGGGACAGGGAACGAACACCGGGGAGCTGTTTTTT,CASSEPPGQGTNTGELFF
TRBV7-6,.,14,TRBJ2-7,TRBD2,TGTGCCAGCAGCTTAGCTAGCGGGTTCTACGAGCAGTACTTC,CASSLASGFYEQYF
TRBV12-3/TRBV12-4,few,14,TRBJ2-7,TRBD1,TGTGCCAGCAGTTTCGGGGACAGACACTACGAGCAGTACTTC,CASSFGDRHYEQYF
TRBV7-2,.,15,TRBJ2-5,.,TGTGCCAGCAGCTTCGCAGGGGGAGGACAAGAGACCCAGTACTTC,CASSFAGGGQETQYF
TRBV27,many,12,TRBJ1-6,.,TGTGCCAGCAGCCTCCATAATTCACCCCTCCACTTT,CASSLHNSPLHF
TRBV11-2,few,14,TRBJ1-2,TRBD1,TGTGCCAGCAGCAAAGACAGGGGAGGCTATGGCTACACCTTC,CASSKDRGGYGYTF
TRBV12-3/TRBV12-4,many,13,TRBJ1-5,.,TGTGCCAGCAGGCGCCGACAGGATCAGCCCCAGCATTTT,CASRRRQDQPQHF
TRBV19,few,14,TRBJ1-2,.,TGTGCCAGTAGTATTGGAGACCCTCGGTATGGCTACACCTTC,CASSIGDPRYGYTF
TRBV30,.,15,TRBJ1-4,.,TGTGCCTGGAGGCCATGGGAGGAGTTTAATGAAAAACTGTTTTTT,CAWRPWEEFNEKLFF